These T cell receptor beta chains were read from a single sample in a study of blood T cells in healthy people across ages. MiXCR, run by TCRdb on the 5' RACE reads, gives a single entry per CDR3 protein. The data contain about 830,000 distinct CDR3 sequences, over 45% of them singletons. The sequenced sample was blood. Receptor source: a man aged 25 to 40 in good health. Each CDR3 is given with its conserved first and last residue. The D gene is left open where the match is weak. For some rows the clone size is stated as once, few or many, or as a class when expanded; others skip it.

CDR3nt | CDR3aa | j_gene | v_gene | abundance | d_gene
TGTGCCAGCAGCCCTAGCGGGAGTGCCACAGATACGCAGTATTTT | CASSPSGSATDTQYF | TRBJ2-3 | TRBV7-2 | . | TRBD2
TGCGCCAGCAGCCAAGCTGCAGGCGGGACGGAGACCCAGTACTTC | CASSQAAGGTETQYF | TRBJ2-5 | TRBV4-3 | . | .
TGTGCCACCAGCAGAGCCGTCCGAACAGGAAAAACCTACGAGCAGTACTTC | CATSRAVRTGKTYEQYF | TRBJ2-7 | TRBV15 | . | .
TGTGCCAGCAGTGCAGGACAGGGTGGGGAGCATAGCAATCAGCCCCAGCATTTT | CASSAGQGGEHSNQPQHF | TRBJ1-5 | TRBV12-3/TRBV12-4 | . | TRBD1
TGTGCCAGCAGCGCACGGACAGGGGAAGCCTATGGCTACACCTTC | CASSARTGEAYGYTF | TRBJ1-2 | TRBV7-2 | . | TRBD1
TGTGCCAGCAGCTTGTCCCCCCCCTACGAGCAGTACTTC | CASSLSPPYEQYF | TRBJ2-7 | TRBV7-2 | few | .
TGTGCCAGCCGACTATTCCCGGGCCAGCCCCAGCATTTT | CASRLFPGQPQHF | TRBJ1-5 | TRBV27 | few | .
TGTGCCAGCGGCGGGGGGACCGAGCAGTACTTC | CASGGGTEQYF | TRBJ2-7 | TRBV5-5 | few | TRBD2
TGCAGTGCTAGGCAGGGGTCGCTGCATTACGAGCAGTACTTC | CSARQGSLHYEQYF | TRBJ2-7 | TRBV20-1 | . | .
TGTGCCAGCAGCCAGACAGCTTCTGGGGCCAACGTCCTGACTTTC | CASSQTASGANVLTF | TRBJ2-6 | TRBV7-6 | few | .
TGCAGCGTTCAGGACAGGGGCATATACACTGAAGCTTTCTTT | CSVQDRGIYTEAFF | TRBJ1-1 | TRBV29-1 | . | TRBD1
TGCGCCAGCAGCATAGACACCTATGGCTACACCTTC | CASSIDTYGYTF | TRBJ1-2 | TRBV5-1 | . | .
TGCGCCAGCAGCTTGGTGTCCGGGTTCGAGACCCAGTACTTC | CASSLVSGFETQYF | TRBJ2-5 | TRBV5-1 | once | .
TGTGCCAGCAGCCGACGAGGGACTAGCGGGATGGAAGAGACCCAGTACTTC | CASSRRGTSGMEETQYF | TRBJ2-5 | TRBV6-2/TRBV6-3 | . | TRBD2
TGTGCCAGCAGTGACCCTCAGGGTAGACCCCTCCACTTT | CASSDPQGRPLHF | TRBJ1-6 | TRBV6-1 | few | .
TGTGCCAGCAGTTATAACGAGCAGTACTTC | CASSYNEQYF | TRBJ2-7 | TRBV27 | few | .
TGTGCCAGCAGCTCCTCTCTAGCGGGGTACGAGCAGTACTTC | CASSSSLAGYEQYF | TRBJ2-7 | TRBV7-2 | few | TRBD2
TGTGCCAGCAGCTGGGGACTAAGGGAGACCCAGTACTTC | CASSWGLRETQYF | TRBJ2-5 | TRBV7-2 | few | TRBD2
TGTGCCAGCAGTTTTGGCGGCGGGGGTTACTACAATGAGCAGTTCTTC | CASSFGGGGYYNEQFF | TRBJ2-1 | TRBV27 | . | TRBD2
TGCAGTGCTACCAGGCTAGGTATGAAGACCCAGTACTTC | CSATRLGMKTQYF | TRBJ2-5 | TRBV20-1 | . | .
TGCAGCCCGATGGGGTCTAGCCAGCCTCCTGATACGCAGTATTTT | CSPMGSSQPPDTQYF | TRBJ2-3 | TRBV29-1 | . | .
TGCAGTGCTAGATTTGGTCGGACCAATTCACCCCTCCACTTT | CSARFGRTNSPLHF | TRBJ1-6 | TRBV20-1 | . | .
TGCAGTACTAACCCTGGTGGGGGGCTAAGCGAGCAGTACTTC | CSTNPGGGLSEQYF | TRBJ2-7 | TRBV20-1 | . | .
TGTGCCAGCAAGGGGTTGCTGCGCGGGGCCAACGTCCTGACTTTC | CASKGLLRGANVLTF | TRBJ2-6 | TRBV27 | many | .
TGCAGTGCTCCCCGGCAGTTGGACACTGAAGCTTTCTTT | CSAPRQLDTEAFF | TRBJ1-1 | TRBV20-1 | . | .
TGCAGTGCTAGAGCTCCGGAGTTGGCTTCAATTCAGTACTTC | CSARAPELASIQYF | TRBJ2-4 | TRBV20-1 | . | .
TGTGCCAGCAGCGTAGCTGGGGATGAGCAGTTCTTC | CASSVAGDEQFF | TRBJ2-1 | TRBV9 | few | .
TGTGCCAGCAGCTTAGATTTGGACGAAAGGGGGTGGGGACCGTACCAAGAGACCCAGTACTTC | CASSLDLDERGWGPYQETQYF | TRBJ2-5 | TRBV11-2 | . | .
TGTGCCAGCAGTGACTCGGGACTAGCGGGAGCCGGGGAGCTGTTTTTT | CASSDSGLAGAGELFF | TRBJ2-2 | TRBV6-4 | . | TRBD2
TGTGCCAGCAGCGGAGAGACTAGCACAGATACGCAGTATTTT | CASSGETSTDTQYF | TRBJ2-3 | TRBV25-1 | . | .
TGCAGTGCTACACAGGGTCGGGGCTACACCTTC | CSATQGRGYTF | TRBJ1-2 | TRBV20-1 | . | .
TGTGCCAGCAGCGCAGGGGGTCCCTATGGCTACACCTTC | CASSAGGPYGYTF | TRBJ1-2 | TRBV6-5 | . | TRBD1
TGTGCCAGCAGCTTAGGGGCGAGGGTAGCCAAAAACATTCAGTACTTC | CASSLGARVAKNIQYF | TRBJ2-4 | TRBV11-2 | . | .
TGCAGCGTTGGAGACAGGGGAGCCTACGAGCAGTACTTC | CSVGDRGAYEQYF | TRBJ2-7 | TRBV29-1 | many | TRBD1
TGTGCCAGCAGCCCAACCAGGGAGGTCAGGGGAGCTTTCTTT | CASSPTREVRGAFF | TRBJ1-1 | TRBV6-4 | . | .
TGTGCCAGCAGTTACGATCGGAGCAATGAGCAGTTCTTC | CASSYDRSNEQFF | TRBJ2-1 | TRBV6-2/TRBV6-3 | . | .
TGTGCCAGCAGTTATGAGGAGCAGGTCCATTCACCCCTCCACTTT | CASSYEEQVHSPLHF | TRBJ1-6 | TRBV6-6 | . | .
TGCGCCAGCAGCTTGGCCTCTTTCTTAGGGGATACGCAGTATTTT | CASSLASFLGDTQYF | TRBJ2-3 | TRBV5-1 | few | .
TGTGCCAGCAGTGAATTACTAGCAAGAGAGCAGTACTTC | CASSELLAREQYF | TRBJ2-5 | TRBV2 | . | .
TGTGCCACCAGTAGCTGGAACACCGGGGAGCTGTTTTTT | CATSSWNTGELFF | TRBJ2-2 | TRBV24-1 | . | .
TGTGCCAGCAAAGACGGGGTGAACAAAAACATTCAGTACTTC | CASKDGVNKNIQYF | TRBJ2-4 | TRBV2 | . | .
TGTGCCAGCAACTTGGGGCTTGCGGCGCCACAGTTCTTC | CASNLGLAAPQFF | TRBJ2-1 | TRBV28 | . | .
TGTGCCAGCGGAACTCTCGACTATGGCTACACCTTC | CASGTLDYGYTF | TRBJ1-2 | TRBV7-9 | . | .
TGTGCCAGCAGTTTCTCTTCGGGACAGGAGTTTGAGACCCAGTACTTC | CASSFSSGQEFETQYF | TRBJ2-5 | TRBV12-3/TRBV12-4 | few | TRBD1
TGTGCCAGCAGTCCTCGGGAGATATTTCAGCCCCAGCATTTT | CASSPREIFQPQHF | TRBJ1-5 | TRBV12-3/TRBV12-4 | . | .
TGTGCCAGCGCGGCAACAGTCTATGGCTACACCTTC | CASAATVYGYTF | TRBJ1-2 | TRBV12-3/TRBV12-4 | . | .
TGTGCCAGCAGCTCCACGTGGACAGTTAACTATGGCTACACCTTC | CASSSTWTVNYGYTF | TRBJ1-2 | TRBV7-9 | . | .